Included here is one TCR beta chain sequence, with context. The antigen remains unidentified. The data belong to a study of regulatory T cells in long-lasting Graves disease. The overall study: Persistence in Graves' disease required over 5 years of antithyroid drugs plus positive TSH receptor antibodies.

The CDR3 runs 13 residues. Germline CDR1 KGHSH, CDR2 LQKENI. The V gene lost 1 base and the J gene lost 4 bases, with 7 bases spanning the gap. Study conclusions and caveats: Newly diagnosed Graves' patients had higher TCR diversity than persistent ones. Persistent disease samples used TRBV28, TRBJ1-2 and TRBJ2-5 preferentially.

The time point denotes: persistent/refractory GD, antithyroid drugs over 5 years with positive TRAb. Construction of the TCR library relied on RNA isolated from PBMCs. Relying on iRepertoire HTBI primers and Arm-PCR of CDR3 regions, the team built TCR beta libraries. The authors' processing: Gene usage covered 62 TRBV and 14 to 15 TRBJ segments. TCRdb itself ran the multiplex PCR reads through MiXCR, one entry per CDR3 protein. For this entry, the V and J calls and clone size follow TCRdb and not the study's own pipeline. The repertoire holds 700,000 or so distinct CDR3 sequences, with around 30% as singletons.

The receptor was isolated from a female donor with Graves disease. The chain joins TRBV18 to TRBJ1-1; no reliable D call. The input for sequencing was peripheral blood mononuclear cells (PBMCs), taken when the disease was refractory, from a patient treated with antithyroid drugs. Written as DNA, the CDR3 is TGTGCCAGCTCACCACTCTCCACCACTGAAGCTTTCTTT. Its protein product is CASSPLSTTEAFF. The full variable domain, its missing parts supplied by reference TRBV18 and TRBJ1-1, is NAGVMQNPRHLVRRRGQEARLRCSPMKGHSHVYWYRQLPEEGLKFMVYLQKENIIDESGMPKERFSAEFPKEGPSILRIQQVVRGDSAAYFCASSPLSTTEAFFGQGTRLTVV.